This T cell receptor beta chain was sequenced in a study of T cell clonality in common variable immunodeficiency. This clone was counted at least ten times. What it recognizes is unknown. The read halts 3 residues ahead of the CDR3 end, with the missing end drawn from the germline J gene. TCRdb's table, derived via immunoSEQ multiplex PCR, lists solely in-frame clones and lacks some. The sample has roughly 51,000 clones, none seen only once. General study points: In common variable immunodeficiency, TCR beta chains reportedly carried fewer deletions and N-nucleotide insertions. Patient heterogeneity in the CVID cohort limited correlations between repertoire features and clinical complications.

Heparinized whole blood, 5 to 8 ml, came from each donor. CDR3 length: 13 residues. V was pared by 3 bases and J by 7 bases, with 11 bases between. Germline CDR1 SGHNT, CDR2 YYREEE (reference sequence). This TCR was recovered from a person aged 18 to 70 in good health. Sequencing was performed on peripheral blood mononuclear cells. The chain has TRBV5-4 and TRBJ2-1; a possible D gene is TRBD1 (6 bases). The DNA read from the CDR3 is TGTGCCAGCAGCTCAGGACAGAATAATGAG. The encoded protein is CASSSGQNNE. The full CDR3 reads CASSSGQNNEQFF.